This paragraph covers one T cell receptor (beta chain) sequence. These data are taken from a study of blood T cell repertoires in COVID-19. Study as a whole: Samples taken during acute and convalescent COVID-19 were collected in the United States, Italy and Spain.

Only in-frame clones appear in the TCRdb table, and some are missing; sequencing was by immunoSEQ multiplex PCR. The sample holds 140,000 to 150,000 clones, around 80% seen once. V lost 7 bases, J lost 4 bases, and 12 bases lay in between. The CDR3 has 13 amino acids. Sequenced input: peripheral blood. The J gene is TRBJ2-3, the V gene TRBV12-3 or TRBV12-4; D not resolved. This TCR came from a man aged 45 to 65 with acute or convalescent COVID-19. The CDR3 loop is CASKLIQADTQYF. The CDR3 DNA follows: TGTGCCAGCAAGCTGATTCAAGCAGATACGCAGTATTTT.